These 14 T cell receptor beta chains were all obtained from the same sample, sequenced in a study of blood T cell repertoires in COVID-19. Generated by immunoSEQ multiplex PCR, the TCRdb table keeps only in-frame clones and is missing some. This sample has approximately 70,000 clones, with about 85% found just once. Sequencing used peripheral blood. These receptors were collected from a woman at least 80 years old with active or convalescent COVID-19.

The chain employs TRBV5-4 and TRBJ1-6, with a weak D call TRBD1 (5 bases). Trimming cost V 4 bases and J 7 bases, with 27 bases left between them. The germline V gene encodes CDR1 SGHNT and CDR2 YYREEE (reference sequence). The CDR3 sequence is 19 residues long. Here the CDR3 reads CASSPETRPTASTNSPLHF. The CDR3 DNA is TGTGCCAGCAGCCCTGAAACACGACCGACAGCCAGCACAAATTCACCCCTCCACTTT.

The V gene is TRBV5-8, the J gene TRBJ2-7, with a tentative D call TRBD2 (6 bases). The CDR3 has 14 amino acids. V lost 4 bases and J 3 bases, leaving 14 bases between the germline ends. Germline V gene sequence: CDR1 SGHTS, CDR2 YDEGEE. The CDR3 loop is CASSPLAGIYEQYF. For the CDR3, the DNA is TGTGCCAGCAGCCCCTTGGCGGGGATCTACGAGCAGTACTTC. The whole variable domain, remainder taken from reference TRBV5-8 and TRBJ2-7, is EAGVTQSPTHLIKTRGQQATLRCSPISGHTSVYWYQQALGLGLQFLLWYDEGEERNRGNFPPRFSGRQFPNYSSELNVNALELEDSALYLCASSPLAGIYEQYFGPGTRLTVT.

The V gene is TRBV27, the J gene TRBJ1-4, with D unresolved. V was trimmed by 8 bases and J by 2 bases, leaving 12 bases between them. There are 14 residues in the CDR3. Germline V gives CDR1 MNHEY, CDR2 SMNVEV (reference sequence). The CDR3 nucleotides read TGTGCCAGCGGGAGATTAGGGACTAATGAAAAACTGTTTTTT. It translates to CASGRLGTNEKLFF.

The V call is TRBV5-1, the J call TRBJ2-2; TRBD2 matches at 8 bases. Germline CDR1 SGHRS, CDR2 YFSETQ. The CDR3 runs to 15 residues. J was trimmed by 2 bases and V by 10 bases; bases with no gene match: 10. CDR3: CASRALAGNTGELFF. DNA for the CDR3: TGCGCCTCACGGGCGCTAGCGGGTAACACCGGGGAGCTGTTTTTT.

This clone was counted a few times. This chain joins TRBV30 and TRBJ1-1; D remains unclear. The V end was cut by 2 bases, the J end by 5 bases, with 12 bases between. Germline V gene data show CDR1 as GTSNPN and CDR2 as SVGIG (reference sequence). CDR3 length: 13 amino acids. CDR3 coding DNA: TGTGCCTGGAGTCGTAACAGTGAGACTGAAGCTTTCTTT. As protein: CAWSRNSETEAFF.

The chain employs TRBV7-2 and TRBJ2-7; D is perhaps TRBD2 (5 bases). This CDR3 spans 15 amino acids. The germline CDR1 and CDR2 sequences are SGHTA and FQGNSA. V was trimmed by 6 bases and J by 7 bases, leaving 22 bases between them. CDR3 bases: TGTGCCAGCAGACCGCCGGGATCCTCCCCATGGGAGCAGTACTTC. Protein sequence: CASRPPGSSPWEQYF.

The chain combines TRBV5-1 with TRBJ2-1; D is uncertain. The V gene lost 3 bases and the J gene lost 6 bases, with 7 bases spanning the gap. The CDR3 is made up of 12 amino acids. CDR1 is SGHRS, CDR2 YFSETQ, per germline. Written as DNA, the CDR3 is TGCGCCAGCAGCTACAGAAGCAATGAGCAGTTCTTC. As protein: CASSYRSNEQFF.

This chain connects TRBV4-3 to TRBJ1-2, with 9 bases fitting TRBD1. In germline, CDR1 is LGHNA, CDR2 YSLEER. Trimming took 1 base from V and 4 from J; bases not matched to a gene: 7. The CDR3 has 16 amino acids. The CDR3 protein is CASSQAGQGIGYGYTF. The CDR3 DNA sequence: TGCGCCAGCAGCCAAGCAGGACAGGGGATAGGCTATGGCTACACCTTC.

The J gene is TRBJ1-4, the V gene TRBV19, with a possible D match to TRBD1 (5 bases). Per germline, CDR1 LNHDA and CDR2 SQIVND (reference sequence). The length of the CDR3 is 13 residues. V lost 7 bases and J 2 bases, leaving 8 bases between the germline ends. CDR3 sequence: CASKKGTNEKLFF. The CDR3 DNA reads TGTGCCAGTAAGAAGGGGACTAATGAAAAACTGTTTTTT.

This chain uses TRBV5-1 with TRBJ1-1, with 9 bases identical to TRBD1. CDR1 is SGHRS and CDR2 is YFSETQ in the germline V gene. CDR3 length equals 12 residues. V trimming: 3 bases; J trimming: 8 bases; junction bases outside the gene matches: 2. CDR3 protein: CASSYGQGEAFF. The DNA for the CDR3 is TGCGCCAGCAGCTACGGACAGGGGGAAGCTTTCTTT.

A few counts support this clone. The gene calls are TRBV5-4 and TRBJ1-4; 11 positions match TRBD1. Per the germline V gene, CDR1 is SGHNT and CDR2 is YYREEE (reference sequence). V gave up 3 bases and J gave up 8 bases; unmatched junction bases: 9. This CDR3 has 16 residues. CDR3 coding DNA: TGTGCCAGCAGCTCTCACTTGGGACAGGGGGTGGAAAAACTGTTTTTT. Protein: CASSSHLGQGVEKLFF. The complete variable domain, with remaining parts taken from reference TRBV5-4 and TRBJ1-4, reads ETGVTQSPTHLIKTRGQQVTLRCSSQSGHNTVSWYQQALGQGPQFIFQYYREEENGRGNFPPRFSGLQFPNYSSELNVNALELDDSALYLCASSSHLGQGVEKLFFGSGTQLSVL.

The CDR3 DNA follows: TGCGCCAGCAGAAACAGGGGGTTAAATCAGCCCCAGCATTTT. It codes for CASRNRGLNQPQHF. This chain connects TRBV10-2 to TRBJ1-5; 8 bases are shared with TRBD1. With V trimmed by 6 bases and J by 4 bases, 5 bases remained unmatched. The germline gives CDR1 WSHSY, CDR2 SAAADI. This CDR3 spans 14 amino acids.

V is TRBV7-2 and J is TRBJ2-1; 10 positions agree with TRBD2. The V segment lost 2 bases and the J segment 9 bases; nucleotides outside the gene matches: 10. Germline V lookup: CDR1 SGHTA, CDR2 FQGNSA. The CDR3 runs 16 residues. The CDR3 loop is CASSLISGGAKGEQFF. Here the CDR3 DNA reads TGTGCCAGCAGCTTAATCAGCGGGGGGGCCAAGGGTGAGCAGTTCTTC.

The chain employs TRBV3-1 (or the pseudogene TRBV3-2) and TRBJ2-5; 8 bases agree with TRBD2. The V segment lost 3 bases and the J segment 5 bases; nucleotides outside the gene matches: 8. This CDR3 comprises 15 residues. Germline CDR1 reads LGHDT; CDR2 reads YNNKEL (reference sequence). For the CDR3, the DNA is TGTGCCAGCAGCCAGGCCTCCGGCGGGGGGGAGACCCAGTACTTC. Its translation: CASSQASGGGETQYF.